A selection of T cell receptor beta chains follows, all from one sample in a study of T cell changes during pregnancy in multiple sclerosis. The assay was immunoSEQ multiplex PCR, and TCRdb's table has in-frame clones only and misses some. The table shows 70,000 or so clones, with almost 95% occurring only once. Sample: peripheral blood, taken in the third trimester of pregnancy. Receptors originate from a female donor in good health, enrolled as a control in a pregnancy study. Both conserved end residues are part of each CDR3. Fields, in order: D gene, V gene, J gene, clone size, CDR3 DNA, CDR3 protein. A D gene is named only where the DNA matches it firmly. Clone size, where shown, is once, few, many, or a class for clones that have expanded.

TRBD1	TRBV27	TRBJ1-2	.	TGTGCCAGCAGTTTAACAGGGGGCTATGGCTACACCTTC	CASSLTGGYGYTF
.	TRBV7-9	TRBJ2-7	.	TGTGCCAGCAGCCAGCCGGAGGTTGGGGTCTACGAGCAGTACTTC	CASSQPEVGVYEQYF
.	TRBV28	TRBJ2-7	.	TGTGCCAGCAGTCGTGGAGGGTGGGACCACGAGCAGTACTTC	CASSRGGWDHEQYF
TRBD1	TRBV7-7	TRBJ1-4	.	TGTGCTAGCAGCCCCCAACAGGGGGCTAATGAAAAACTGTTTTTT	CASSPQQGANEKLFF
.	TRBV11-1	TRBJ2-7	.	TGTGCCAGCAGCATACAAGGATCGGGAGTCTACGAGCAGTACTTC	CASSIQGSGVYEQYF
.	TRBV5-6	TRBJ2-7	.	TGTGCCAGCAGCTTGGTCGCAGGGGGGCACGAGCAGTACTTC	CASSLVAGGHEQYF
TRBD1	TRBV5-5	TRBJ2-7	.	TGTGCCAGCAGCCGGGGGGACAGGGGGTACTACGAGCAGTACTTC	CASSRGDRGYYEQYF
.	TRBV27	TRBJ2-7	few	TGTGCCAGCAGTCCGACGTGGGCCCACGAGCAGTACTTC	CASSPTWAHEQYF
TRBD1	TRBV4-1	TRBJ1-4	.	TGCGCCAGCAGCCAACCGTGGGACAGGATCACAACTAATGAAAAACTGTTTTTT	CASSQPWDRITTNEKLFF
TRBD2	TRBV5-1	TRBJ2-3	few	TGCGCCAGTAAAAATAGCGGGGACCTGCTCAGCACAGATACGCAGTATTTT	CASKNSGDLLSTDTQYF
TRBD1	TRBV7-9	TRBJ1-4	.	TGTGCCAGCAGCACTGGGACAGCCGCTGAAAAACTGTTTTTT	CASSTGTAAEKLFF
TRBD2	TRBV2	TRBJ2-3	.	TGTGCCAGCACGGGACTAGCGGGGGCAGATACGCAGTATTTT	CASTGLAGADTQYF
TRBD1	TRBV7-9	TRBJ1-3	.	TGTGCCAGCAGCGCAGGGGGCATGAACACCATATATTTT	CASSAGGMNTIYF
TRBD1	TRBV28	TRBJ1-1	few	TGTGCCAGCAGTTTGCATGGGACAGCGAACACTGAAGCTTTCTTT	CASSLHGTANTEAFF
TRBD2	TRBV2	TRBJ2-1	.	TGTGCCAGCCGGGACTACTACACGGGTGAGCAGTTCTTC	CASRDYYTGEQFF
TRBD2	TRBV29-1	TRBJ2-1	.	TGCAGCGTTGGGACTAGCGGATACAATGAGCAGTTCTTC	CSVGTSGYNEQFF
TRBD2	TRBV7-9	TRBJ2-1	once	TGTGCCAGCAGAGCTCTACTAGCGGGAGTTGGTGTGAATGAGCAGTTCTTC	CASRALLAGVGVNEQFF
TRBD1	TRBV11-3	TRBJ2-1	.	TGTGCCAGCAGCCAGAGGGGGCCAGTGGGCAATGAGCAGTTCTTC	CASSQRGPVGNEQFF
TRBD1	TRBV6-6	TRBJ1-3	.	TGTGCCAGCAGACAGGGACAGTACTCTGGAAACACCATATATTTT	CASRQGQYSGNTIYF
.	TRBV25-1	TRBJ2-7	.	TGTGCCAGCAGTGAGCGGGCGAGCTACGAGCAGTACTTC	CASSERASYEQYF
TRBD2	TRBV27	TRBJ2-3	.	TGTGCCAGCAGTGTTACGGGGGGGCCTTCAGATACGCAGTATTTT	CASSVTGGPSDTQYF
.	TRBV7-9	TRBJ2-7	.	TGTGCCAGCAGTTGGTTAGAAGAAAGCTCCTACGAGCAGTACTTC	CASSWLEESSYEQYF
.	TRBV28	TRBJ2-1	.	TGTGCCAGCAGCCTCAGGGGCCCCTACAATGAGCAGTTCTTC	CASSLRGPYNEQFF
TRBD1	TRBV7-8	TRBJ1-2	once	TGTGCCAGCAGCCCCGGGACAGGGGCCTATGGCTACACCTTC	CASSPGTGAYGYTF
TRBD2	TRBV5-1	TRBJ2-1	.	TGCGCCAGCAGCCCCGGACTAGCGGGAGTGATTAAGCAGTTCTTC	CASSPGLAGVIKQFF
.	TRBV30	TRBJ1-5	.	TGTGCCTGGAGCCACCGGGCCGGGGGGCAGCCCCAGCATTTT	CAWSHRAGGQPQHF
.	TRBV7-9	TRBJ2-7	.	TGTGCCAGCAGACAGGGTACCTACGAGCAGTACTTC	CASRQGTYEQYF
TRBD1	TRBV4-1	TRBJ1-1	.	TGCGCCAGCAGCCTAGTCCTACAGGGGGCAAACACTGAAGCTTTCTTT	CASSLVLQGANTEAFF
.	TRBV9	TRBJ1-1	once	TGTGCCAGCAGCGCAGACGAGGGCACTGAAGCTTTCTTT	CASSADEGTEAFF
TRBD2	TRBV5-4	TRBJ2-3	.	TGTGCCAGCAGCTTGAGGCTAGCGGCTAGCACAGATACGCAGTATTTT	CASSLRLAASTDTQYF
TRBD2	TRBV27	TRBJ2-3	.	TGTGCCAGCAGTTTCTGGGGGAGGGCGACAGATACGCAGTATTTT	CASSFWGRATDTQYF
TRBD2	TRBV6-1	TRBJ2-1	.	TGTGCCAGCATTATAGCGGGTACCGACGCATGGGAGCAGTTCTTC	CASIIAGTDAWEQFF
TRBD2	TRBV7-9	TRBJ2-3	few	TGTGCCAGCAGCTTAGGACTAGCGGACACAGATACGCAGTATTTT	CASSLGLADTDTQYF
.	TRBV18	TRBJ2-5	.	TGTGCCAGCCTAAACCGGCGAGGCGCTGAGACCCAGTACTTC	CASLNRRGAETQYF
.	TRBV29-1	TRBJ2-7	.	TGCAGCGTTGAAGAGGGGAGGCAGTACTTC	CSVEEGRQYF
.	TRBV27	TRBJ1-5	.	TGTGCCAGCCGGGCGGGGGGAACCAGAACTTATAGCAATCAGCCCCAGCATTTT	CASRAGGTRTYSNQPQHF
TRBD2	TRBV6-5	TRBJ2-1	.	TGTGCCAGCAGAAGACTAGCGGGATACAATGAGCAGTTCTTC	CASRRLAGYNEQFF
TRBD1	TRBV7-3	TRBJ2-7	.	TGTGCCAGCAGTCTGGGCCAGGGGGTCCACGAGCAGTACTTC	CASSLGQGVHEQYF
.	TRBV10-3	TRBJ2-2	.	TGTGCCATCAGTGTTGGGGAGACCGGGGAGCTGTTTTTT	CAISVGETGELFF
.	TRBV18	TRBJ1-5	.	TGTGCCAGCTCAGGGGACAAAAATCAGCCCCAGCATTTT	CASSGDKNQPQHF
.	TRBV7-3	TRBJ2-7	once	TGTGCCAGCAGCTTAAGGCCTAGCGCGGGCGAGCAGTACTTC	CASSLRPSAGEQYF
.	TRBV5-1	TRBJ1-2	.	TGCGCCAGCAGCCCGGAGGCAGGGGCTGGCTACACCTTC	CASSPEAGAGYTF
.	TRBV7-3	TRBJ2-3	.	TGTGCCAGCAGCCCGGGGGTTGCAGATACGCAGTATTTT	CASSPGVADTQYF
.	TRBV5-1	TRBJ1-2	.	TGCGCCAGCAGCTTTCGGGGGATTCAGGGCTACACCTTC	CASSFRGIQGYTF
.	TRBV9	TRBJ1-1	.	TGTGCCAGCAGCGTAGCCCCTATCTTACAGGGTTTTCACTCCATGAACACTGAAGCTTTCTTT	CASSVAPILQGFHSMNTEAFF
TRBD2	TRBV30	TRBJ2-3	.	TGTGCCGAAGCGGGGGAGAACACAGATACGCAGTATTTT	CAEAGENTDTQYF
TRBD2	TRBV9	TRBJ2-1	.	TGTGCCAGCAGCTGGACTAGCGGGGGATACAATGAGCAGTTCTTC	CASSWTSGGYNEQFF
TRBD2	TRBV6-4	TRBJ2-2	.	TGTGCCAGCAGTGACGGTCAGGGAGGGACCGGGGAGCTGTTTTTT	CASSDGQGGTGELFF
.	TRBV19	TRBJ2-7	.	TGTGCCAGTAGTTGGACAGATGCCTACGAGCAGTACTTC	CASSWTDAYEQYF
.	TRBV6-4	TRBJ2-1	few	TGTGCCAGCAGTGGGGGAGAAGGATCCAATGAGCAGTTCTTC	CASSGGEGSNEQFF
.	TRBV29-1	TRBJ2-1	.	TGCAGCCCAGGAAATGGGGCAGGCTTAAGCTCCTACAATGAGCAGTTCTTC	CSPGNGAGLSSYNEQFF
TRBD2	TRBV7-8	TRBJ2-5	.	TGTGCCAGCAGCCCACAACTTATTAGTAGCGGGGGGTCCGCGACCCAGTACTTC	CASSPQLISSGGSATQYF
TRBD2	TRBV2	TRBJ2-7	.	TGTGCCAGCAATCCCAGCGGTCAGGGAGGGTGGTCCGAGCAGTACTTC	CASNPSGQGGWSEQYF
.	TRBV7-9	TRBJ2-7	.	TGTGCCAGCAGCGGATTCGGGACTGTCCCCTACGAGCAGTACTTC	CASSGFGTVPYEQYF